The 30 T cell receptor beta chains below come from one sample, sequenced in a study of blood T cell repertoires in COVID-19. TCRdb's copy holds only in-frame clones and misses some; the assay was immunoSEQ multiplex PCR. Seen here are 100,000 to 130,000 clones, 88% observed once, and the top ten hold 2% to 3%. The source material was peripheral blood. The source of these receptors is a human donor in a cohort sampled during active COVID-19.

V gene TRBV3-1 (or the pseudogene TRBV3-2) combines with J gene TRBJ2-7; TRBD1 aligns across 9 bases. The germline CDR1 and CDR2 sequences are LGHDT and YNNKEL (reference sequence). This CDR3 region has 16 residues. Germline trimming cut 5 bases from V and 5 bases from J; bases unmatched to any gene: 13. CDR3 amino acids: CASSKDSGTGTHEQYF. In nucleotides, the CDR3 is TGTGCCAGCAGCAAGGATTCTGGGACAGGGACCCACGAGCAGTACTTC.

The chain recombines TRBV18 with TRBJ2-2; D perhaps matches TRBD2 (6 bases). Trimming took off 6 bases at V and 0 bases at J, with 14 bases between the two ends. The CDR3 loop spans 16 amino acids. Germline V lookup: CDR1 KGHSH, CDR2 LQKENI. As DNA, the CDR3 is TGTGCCAGCTCCGTACTCGGACTACCGAACACCGGGGAGCTGTTTTTT. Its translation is CASSVLGLPNTGELFF.

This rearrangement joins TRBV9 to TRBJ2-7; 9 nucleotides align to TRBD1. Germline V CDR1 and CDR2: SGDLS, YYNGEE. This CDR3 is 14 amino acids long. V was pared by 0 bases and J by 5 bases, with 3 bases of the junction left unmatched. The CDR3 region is CASSVEDRGHEQYF. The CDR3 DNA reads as TGTGCCAGCAGCGTAGAGGACAGGGGCCACGAGCAGTACTTC.

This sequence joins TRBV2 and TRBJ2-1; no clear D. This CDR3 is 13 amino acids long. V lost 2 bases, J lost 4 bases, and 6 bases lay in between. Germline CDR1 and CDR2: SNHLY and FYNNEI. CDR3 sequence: CASSEYFYNEQFF. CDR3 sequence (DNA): TGTGCCAGCAGTGAATACTTTTACAATGAGCAGTTCTTC.

The CDR3 nucleotides are TGTGCCAGCAGCTTAGGCGGGAGAAACAATGAGCAGTTCTTC. Residues: CASSLGGRNNEQFF. The V and J genes are TRBV7-3 and TRBJ2-1; 7 bases are shared with TRBD2. The CDR3 sequence is 14 residues long. V shed 2 bases, J shed 5 bases, and the junction held 3 bases outside the gene matches. Germline CDR1 reads SGHTA; CDR2 reads FQGTGA.

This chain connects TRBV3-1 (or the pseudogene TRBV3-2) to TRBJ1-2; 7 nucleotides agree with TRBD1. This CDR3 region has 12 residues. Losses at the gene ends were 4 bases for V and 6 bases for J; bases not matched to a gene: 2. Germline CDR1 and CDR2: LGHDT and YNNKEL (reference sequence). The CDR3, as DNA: TGTGCCAGCAGCCTAGGGGGCGATGGCTACACCTTC. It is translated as CASSLGGDGYTF.

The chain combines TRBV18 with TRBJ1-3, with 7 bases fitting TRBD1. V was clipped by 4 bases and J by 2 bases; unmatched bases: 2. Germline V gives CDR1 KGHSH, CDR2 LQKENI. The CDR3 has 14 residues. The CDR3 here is CASSLDRAGNTIYF. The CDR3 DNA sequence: TGTGCCAGCTCACTCGACAGGGCTGGAAACACCATATATTTT.

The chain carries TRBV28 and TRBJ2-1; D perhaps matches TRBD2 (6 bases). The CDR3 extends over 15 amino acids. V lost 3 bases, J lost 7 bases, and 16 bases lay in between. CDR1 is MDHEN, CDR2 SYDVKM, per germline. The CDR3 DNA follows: TGTGCCAGCAGTTTTCACGGGGGTAATGGGAATGAGCAGTTCTTC. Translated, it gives CASSFHGGNGNEQFF.

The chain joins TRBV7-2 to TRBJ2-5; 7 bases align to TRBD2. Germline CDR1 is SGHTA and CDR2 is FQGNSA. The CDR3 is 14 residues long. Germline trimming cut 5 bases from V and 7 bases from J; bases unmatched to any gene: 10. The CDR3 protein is CASSTWTRGATQYF. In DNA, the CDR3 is TGTGCCAGCAGCACCTGGACTAGGGGTGCGACCCAGTACTTC.

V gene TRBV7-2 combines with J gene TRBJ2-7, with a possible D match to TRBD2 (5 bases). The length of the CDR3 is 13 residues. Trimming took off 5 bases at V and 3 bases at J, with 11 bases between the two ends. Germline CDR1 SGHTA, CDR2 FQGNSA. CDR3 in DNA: TGTGCCAGCAGCGCCCGTGGAGGCTACGAGCAGTACTTC. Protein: CASSARGGYEQYF.

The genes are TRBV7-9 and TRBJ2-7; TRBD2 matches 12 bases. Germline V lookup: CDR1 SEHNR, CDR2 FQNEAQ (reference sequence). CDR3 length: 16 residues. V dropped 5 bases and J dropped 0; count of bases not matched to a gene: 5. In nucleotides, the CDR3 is TGTGCCAGCAGCACCCGGACTAGCGGGGACTCCTACGAGCAGTACTTC. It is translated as CASSTRTSGDSYEQYF.

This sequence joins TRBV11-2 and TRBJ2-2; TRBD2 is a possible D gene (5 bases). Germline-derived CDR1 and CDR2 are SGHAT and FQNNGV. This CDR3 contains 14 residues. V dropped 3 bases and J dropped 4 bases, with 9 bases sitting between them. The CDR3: CASSFTGITGELFF. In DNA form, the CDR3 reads TGTGCCAGCAGCTTTACCGGGATCACCGGGGAGCTGTTTTTT.

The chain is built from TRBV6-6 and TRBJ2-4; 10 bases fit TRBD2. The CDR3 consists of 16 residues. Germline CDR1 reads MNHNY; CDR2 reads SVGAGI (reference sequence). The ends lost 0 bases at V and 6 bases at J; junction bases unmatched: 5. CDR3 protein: CASSYSSGGAANIQYF. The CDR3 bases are TGTGCCAGCAGTTACTCGAGCGGGGGGGCCGCAAACATTCAGTACTTC.

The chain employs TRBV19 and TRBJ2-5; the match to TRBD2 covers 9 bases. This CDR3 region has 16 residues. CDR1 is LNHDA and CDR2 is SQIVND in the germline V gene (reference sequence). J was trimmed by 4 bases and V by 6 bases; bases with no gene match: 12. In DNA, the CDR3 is TGTGCCAGTAGGGGGGCTAGCGGGACTGTCCGAGAGACCCAGTACTTC. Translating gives CASRGASGTVRETQYF.

CDR3 coding DNA: TGTGCCAGTAGTCCAAGTAACAGGGTCCGGGTTAACTATGGCTACACCTTC. Translating gives CASSPSNRVRVNYGYTF. V and J are TRBV19 and TRBJ1-2; D is possibly TRBD1 (6 bases). The V and J ends lost 5 bases and 1 base respectively, with 20 bases between them. Germline assignment: CDR1 LNHDA and CDR2 SQIVND (reference sequence). The CDR3 spans 17 residues. The full variable domain, rest sourced from reference TRBV19 and TRBJ1-2, is DGGITQSPKYLFRKEGQNVTLSCEQNLNHDAMYWYRQDPGQGLRLIYYSQIVNDFQKGDIAEGYSVSREKKESFPLTVTSAQKNPTAFYLCASSPSNRVRVNYGYTFGSGTRLTVV.

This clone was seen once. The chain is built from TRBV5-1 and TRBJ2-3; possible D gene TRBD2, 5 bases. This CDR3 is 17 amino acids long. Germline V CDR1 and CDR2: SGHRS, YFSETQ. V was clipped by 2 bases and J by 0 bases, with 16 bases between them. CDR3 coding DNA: TGCGCCAGCAGCTTTGTGGAGGTCGCCGCTAGCACAGATACGCAGTATTTT. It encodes CASSFVEVAASTDTQYF.

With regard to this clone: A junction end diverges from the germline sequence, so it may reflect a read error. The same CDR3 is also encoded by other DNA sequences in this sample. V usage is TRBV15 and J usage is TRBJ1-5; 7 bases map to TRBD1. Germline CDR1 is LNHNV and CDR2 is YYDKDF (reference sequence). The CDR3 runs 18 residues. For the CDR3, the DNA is TGTGCTACCAGCAGGGGGTTAGGGGCAGGGTATAGCAATCAGCCCCAGCATTTT. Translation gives CATSRGLGAGYSNQPQHF.

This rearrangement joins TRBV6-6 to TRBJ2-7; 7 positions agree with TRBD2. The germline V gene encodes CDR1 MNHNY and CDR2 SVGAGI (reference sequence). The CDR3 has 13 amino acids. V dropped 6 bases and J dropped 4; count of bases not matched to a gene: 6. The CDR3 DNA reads TGTGCCAGCAGCGCCAGCGGGGTGTACGAGCAGTACTTC. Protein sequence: CASSASGVYEQYF.

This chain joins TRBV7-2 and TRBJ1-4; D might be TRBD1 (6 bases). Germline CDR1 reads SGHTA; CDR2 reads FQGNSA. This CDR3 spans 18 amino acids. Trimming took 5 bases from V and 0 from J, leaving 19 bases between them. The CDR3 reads CASSQGFGHSATNEKLFF. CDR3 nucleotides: TGTGCCAGCAGCCAGGGGTTCGGACACAGTGCAACTAATGAAAAACTGTTTTTT.

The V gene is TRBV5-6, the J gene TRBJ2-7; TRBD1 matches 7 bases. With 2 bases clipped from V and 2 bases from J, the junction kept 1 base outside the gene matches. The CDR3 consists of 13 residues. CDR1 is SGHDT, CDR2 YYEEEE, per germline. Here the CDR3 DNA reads TGTGCCAGCAGCTTCACAGGGGCCTACGAGCAGTACTTC. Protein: CASSFTGAYEQYF.

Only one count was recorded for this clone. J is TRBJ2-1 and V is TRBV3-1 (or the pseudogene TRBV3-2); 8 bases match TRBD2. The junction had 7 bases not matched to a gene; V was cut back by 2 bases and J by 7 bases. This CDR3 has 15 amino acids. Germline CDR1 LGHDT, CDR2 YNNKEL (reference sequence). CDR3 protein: CASSQRGGRTNEQFF. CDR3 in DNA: TGTGCCAGCAGCCAACGGGGGGGCCGTACGAATGAGCAGTTCTTC.

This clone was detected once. CDR3 region: CASSPEGGWDEQFF. The DNA of the CDR3 is TGCGCCAGCAGCCCGGAGGGGGGGTGGGATGAGCAGTTCTTC. The chain joins TRBV4-1 to TRBJ2-1, with D possibly TRBD2 on 7 matching bases. V lost 4 bases, J lost 8 bases, and 15 bases lay in between. Germline CDR1 reads MGHRA; CDR2 reads YSYEKL. CDR3 length: 14 residues.

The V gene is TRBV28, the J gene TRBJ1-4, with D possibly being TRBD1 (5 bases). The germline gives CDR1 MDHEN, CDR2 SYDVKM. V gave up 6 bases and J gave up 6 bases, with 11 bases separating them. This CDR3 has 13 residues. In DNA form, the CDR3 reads TGTGCCAGCAGCCCCGGGGGGTATGAAAAACTGTTTTTT. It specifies CASSPGGYEKLFF.

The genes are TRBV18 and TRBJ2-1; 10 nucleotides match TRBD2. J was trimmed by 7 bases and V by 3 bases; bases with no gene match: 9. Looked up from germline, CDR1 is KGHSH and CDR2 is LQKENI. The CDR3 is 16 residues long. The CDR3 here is CASSPSLAGGKNEQFF. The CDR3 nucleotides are TGTGCCAGCTCACCCTCCTTAGCGGGAGGTAAAAATGAGCAGTTCTTC.

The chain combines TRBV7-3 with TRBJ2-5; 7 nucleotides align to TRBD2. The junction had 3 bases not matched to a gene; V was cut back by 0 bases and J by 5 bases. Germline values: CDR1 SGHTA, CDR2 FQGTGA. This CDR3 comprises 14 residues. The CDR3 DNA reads TGTGCCAGCAGCTTAACCGGGGGGAGGGAGACCCAGTACTTC. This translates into CASSLTGGRETQYF.

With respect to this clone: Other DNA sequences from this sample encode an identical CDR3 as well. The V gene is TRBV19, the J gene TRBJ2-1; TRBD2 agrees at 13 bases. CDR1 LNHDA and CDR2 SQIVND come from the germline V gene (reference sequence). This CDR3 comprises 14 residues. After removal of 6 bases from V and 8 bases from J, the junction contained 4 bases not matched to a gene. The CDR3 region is CASSRTSGSDEQFF. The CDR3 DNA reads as TGTGCCAGTAGCAGGACTAGCGGGAGTGATGAGCAGTTCTTC.

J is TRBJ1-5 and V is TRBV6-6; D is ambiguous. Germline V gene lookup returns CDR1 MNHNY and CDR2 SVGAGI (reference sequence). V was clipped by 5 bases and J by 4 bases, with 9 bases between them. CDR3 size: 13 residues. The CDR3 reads CASSPQVNQPQHF. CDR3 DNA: TGTGCCAGCAGTCCGCAGGTAAATCAGCCCCAGCATTTT.

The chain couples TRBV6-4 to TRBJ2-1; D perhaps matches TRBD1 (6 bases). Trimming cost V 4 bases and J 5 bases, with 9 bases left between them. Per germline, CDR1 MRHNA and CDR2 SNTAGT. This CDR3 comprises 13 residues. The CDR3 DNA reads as TGTGCCAGCAGTGCCGGGACAAACAATGAGCAGTTCTTC. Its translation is CASSAGTNNEQFF.

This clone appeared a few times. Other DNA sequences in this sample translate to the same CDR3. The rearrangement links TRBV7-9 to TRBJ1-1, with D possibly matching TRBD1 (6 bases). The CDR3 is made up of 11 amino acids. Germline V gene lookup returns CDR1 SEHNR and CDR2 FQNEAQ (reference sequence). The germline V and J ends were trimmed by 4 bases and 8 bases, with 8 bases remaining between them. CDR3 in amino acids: CASSSQGEAFF. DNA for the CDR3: TGTGCCAGCAGCTCGCAGGGGGAAGCTTTCTTT.

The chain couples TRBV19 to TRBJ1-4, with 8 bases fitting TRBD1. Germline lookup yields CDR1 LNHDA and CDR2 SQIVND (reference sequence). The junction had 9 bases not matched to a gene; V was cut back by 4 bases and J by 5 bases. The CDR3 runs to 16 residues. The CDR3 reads CASSTRTGPENEKLFF. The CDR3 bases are TGTGCCAGTAGTACCCGGACAGGGCCCGAGAATGAAAAACTGTTTTTT.